This TCR beta chain was sequenced for a study of blood T cell repertoires in COVID-19. TCRdb keeps only in-frame clones here, not all; method: immunoSEQ multiplex PCR. The data hold some 110,000 clones, with around 85% observed a single time. This CDR3 region has 22 residues. Germline V gene data show CDR1 as LGHNA and CDR2 as YNFKEQ. The V and J ends lost 3 bases and 4 bases, in that order; junction bases with no gene match: 23. Material: peripheral blood. V gene TRBV4-2 combines with J gene TRBJ2-6; 8 positions agree with TRBD1. The TCR comes from a man aged 45 to 65 with acute or convalescent COVID-19. CDR3 protein: CASSHLKTSGTGDILGANVLTF. In DNA, the CDR3 is TGTGCCAGCAGCCATCTCAAAACGTCCGGGACAGGAGACATTCTGGGGGCCAACGTCCTGACTTTC.